The sequence of this T cell receptor (beta chain) was determined in a study of T-cell memory formation after mild COVID-19. The wider study: The study found TCR clusters largely donor specific.

V dropped 4 bases and J dropped 8 bases, with 14 bases sitting between them. Germline V gene lookup returns CDR1 LNHDA and CDR2 SQIVND (reference sequence). The CDR3 totals 13 residues. TCRdb fed the 5' RACE reads into MiXCR, producing one record per CDR3 protein. The sample gives about 560,000 distinct CDR3 sequences, 20% to 25% of which show up once; about 8.7% is in the top ten. The V and J genes are TRBV19 and TRBJ1-1, with D possibly TRBD1 on 5 matching bases. This TCR derives from an adult woman who had mild COVID-19 (a few samples of this study predate the infection). Cell type and time point are not known. Sequenced input: PBMCs or a T cell subset sorted from them (not recorded which). In DNA, the CDR3 is TGTGCCAGTAGTACAGCGACAGAGCCCGAAGCTTTCTTT. This encodes CASSTATEPEAFF.